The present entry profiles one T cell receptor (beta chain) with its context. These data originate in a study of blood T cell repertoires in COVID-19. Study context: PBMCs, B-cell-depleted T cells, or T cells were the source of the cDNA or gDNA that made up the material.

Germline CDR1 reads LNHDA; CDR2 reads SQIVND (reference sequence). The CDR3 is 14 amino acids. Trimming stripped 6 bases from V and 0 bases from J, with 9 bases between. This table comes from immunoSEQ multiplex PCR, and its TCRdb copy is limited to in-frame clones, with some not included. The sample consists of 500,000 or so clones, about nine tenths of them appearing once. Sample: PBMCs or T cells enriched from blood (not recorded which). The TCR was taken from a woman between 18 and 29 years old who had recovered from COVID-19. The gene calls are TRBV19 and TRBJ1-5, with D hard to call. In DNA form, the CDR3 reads TGTGCCAGTAGGGCCCTTTATAGCAATCAGCCCCAGCATTTT. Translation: CASRALYSNQPQHF.